Below are 26 T cell receptor beta chains sequenced from a single sample in a study of T-cell reconstitution after alpha-beta-depleted transplantation in children. Preparation of the TCRbeta library used unique molecular identifiers. TCRdb used MiXCR to reprocess the PCR reads, holding one entry per CDR3 protein. Here the sample spans over 80,000 distinct CDR3 sequences, 20% to 30% being singletons. The source material was PBMCs, sampled before TCRalphabeta/CD19-depleted stem cell transplant. These receptors all stem from a boy between 2 and 15 years old with acute lymphoblastic leukemia, due to receive a stem cell transplant.

This rearrangement joins TRBV2 to TRBJ2-1; perhaps TRBD1 as D (5 bases). Trimming cost V 3 bases and J 9 bases, with 9 bases left between them. The CDR3 contains 12 residues. Germline CDR1 reads SNHLY; CDR2 reads FYNNEI. DNA for the CDR3: TGTGCCAGCAGTGAGCAGGGCGGTGAGCAGTTCTTC. It translates to CASSEQGGEQFF.

V gene TRBV19 combines with J gene TRBJ2-1; TRBD1 matches 7 bases. Germline trimming cut 3 bases from V and 8 bases from J; bases unmatched to any gene: 10. This CDR3 comprises 15 residues. Looked up from germline, CDR1 is LNHDA and CDR2 is SQIVND (reference sequence). Here the CDR3 DNA reads TGTGCCAGTAGTATGGGAACAGGGGCTGGCGATGAGCAGTTCTTC. The encoded protein is CASSMGTGAGDEQFF.

This clonotype was observed a handful of times. This chain joins TRBV27 and TRBJ2-2; maybe TRBD2 (7 bases). V was trimmed by 3 bases and J by 6 bases, leaving 11 bases between them. CDR3 size: 14 residues. Germline CDR1 is MNHEY and CDR2 is SMNVEV (reference sequence). The CDR3 DNA is TGTGCCAGCAGTTTCGGGGGGCAAGCCGGGGAGCTGTTTTTT. Translating it yields CASSFGGQAGELFF.

This clonotype has a handful of counts. V is TRBV12-3 or TRBV12-4 and J is TRBJ1-5; D is perhaps TRBD1 (6 bases). Trimming cost V 4 bases and J 0 bases, with 10 bases left between them. The CDR3 loop spans 15 amino acids. CDR3 DNA sequence: TGTGCCAGCAGTTGGGACACTTATAGCAATCAGCCCCAGCATTTT. It yields the protein CASSWDTYSNQPQHF.

This sequence joins TRBV19 and TRBJ2-7; D perhaps matches TRBD1 (6 bases). The germline V gene has CDR1 LNHDA and CDR2 SQIVND (reference sequence). This CDR3 is 13 amino acids long. Trimming took off 6 bases at V and 0 bases at J, with 9 bases between the two ends. The CDR3 is CASSNRDSYEQYF. The CDR3 nucleotides are TGTGCCAGTAGCAACAGGGACTCCTACGAGCAGTACTTC.

The J gene is TRBJ2-7, the V gene TRBV27; D call uncertain. The length of the CDR3 is 14 residues. The germline V gene has CDR1 MNHEY and CDR2 SMNVEV (reference sequence). Trimming shortened V by 4 bases and J by 2 bases, and 12 bases separated the two germline ends. The CDR3 region has the DNA TGTGCCAGCAGTTCAAGGACGGTAGCCTACGAGCAGTACTTC. It specifies CASSSRTVAYEQYF.

This chain uses TRBV29-1 with TRBJ2-1; 10 bases align to TRBD2. V trimming: 3 bases; J trimming: 3 bases; junction bases outside the gene matches: 8. Germline values: CDR1 SQVTM, CDR2 ANQGSEA. The CDR3 has 16 residues. The CDR3 nucleotides read TGCAGCGTTGAGGGTTTGACTAGCGGGTTCTACAATGAGCAGTTCTTC. Translating gives CSVEGLTSGFYNEQFF.

The V call is TRBV6-5, the J call TRBJ1-2; the match to TRBD1 covers 7 bases. CDR3 size: 16 residues. Per germline, CDR1 MNHEY and CDR2 SVGAGI. V dropped 0 bases and J dropped 2; count of bases not matched to a gene: 6. The CDR3 region has the DNA TGTGCCAGCAGTTACTCGGGTGACAGGGCCAACTATGGCTACACCTTC. Encoded protein: CASSYSGDRANYGYTF.

The chain couples TRBV20-1 to TRBJ2-3; D possibly corresponds to TRBD2 (5 bases). Deletions cut 0 bases from V and 3 bases from J, with 7 bases between. Germline loops: CDR1 DFQATT, CDR2 SNEGSKA (reference sequence). The CDR3 runs 13 residues. CDR3 in DNA: TGCAGTGCTAGAGAACCGGGAACAGATACGCAGTATTTT. Encoded protein: CSAREPGTDTQYF.

The sample holds a few counts of this clonotype. The chain links TRBV21-1 to TRBJ2-3; the D call in the table, TRBD1, was not verified against the DNA. TRBV21-1 is labeled a pseudogene. This CDR3 is 14 amino acids long. CDR3 sequence: CASGAGSCTDTQYF. The CDR3 DNA reads as TGTGCCAGCGGGGCGGGGAGTTGCACAGATACGCAGTATTTT.

The chain couples TRBV7-8 to TRBJ2-3, with 10 nucleotides matching TRBD1. Germline V gene sequence: CDR1 SGHVS, CDR2 FQNEAQ. The CDR3 covers 15 residues. V was clipped by 5 bases and J by 4 bases; unmatched bases: 6. The CDR3 nucleotides are TGTGCCAGCAGCCTCGGGACAGGGGTTGCAGATACGCAGTATTTT. Its translation is CASSLGTGVADTQYF.

This clonotype has just a few counts. The CDR3 bases are TGCGCCAGCAGTGAGTTTAAAGATAATGAGCAGTTCTTC. Encoded protein: CASSEFKDNEQFF. The chain has TRBV10-2 and TRBJ2-1; D is ambiguous. V lost 1 base to trimming and J lost 7 bases, with 8 bases between them. This CDR3 comprises 13 residues. From germline, CDR1 is WSHSY and CDR2 SAAADI.

This clonotype was seen more than once but under ten times. The chain combines TRBV12-3 or TRBV12-4 with TRBJ2-6; D uncertain. The CDR3 runs 18 residues. V lost 5 bases to trimming and J lost 2 bases, with 19 bases between them. The CDR3 DNA is TGTGCCAGCAGTACCCGTCCCCTCATAGGTGCTGGGGCCAACGTCCTGACTTTC. It yields the protein CASSTRPLIGAGANVLTF.

V is TRBV10-3 and J is TRBJ2-2, with D possibly TRBD2 on 5 matching bases. The V and J ends lost 10 bases and 12 bases respectively, with 18 bases between them. Germline V gene sequence: CDR1 ENHRY, CDR2 SYGVKD. This CDR3 spans 12 amino acids. Written as DNA, the CDR3 is TGTGCCACCAATAGCGATGGGGATAAGCTGTTTTTT. This gives the protein CATNSDGDKLFF.

This clonotype was observed once. This chain connects TRBV6-1 to TRBJ2-5; D may correspond to TRBD1 or TRBD2 (5 bases each). Germline lookup yields CDR1 MNHNS and CDR2 SASEGT. The CDR3 is 16 amino acids. Between the trimmed V and J ends, which lost 6 bases and 2 bases, there was a span of 19 bases. CDR3 region: CASRPRGTAAQETQYF. Here the CDR3 DNA reads TGTGCCAGCAGGCCCCGGGGCACAGCGGCACAAGAGACCCAGTACTTC.

The chain uses TRBV5-1 and TRBJ2-1; possibly TRBD1 or TRBD2 for D (5 bases each). CDR1 is SGHRS and CDR2 is YFSETQ in the germline V gene. The CDR3 covers 15 residues. Between the trimmed V and J ends, which lost 4 bases and 0 bases, there was a span of 11 bases. In DNA form, the CDR3 reads TGCGCCAGCAGCGCTGGGGGAACCTCCTACAATGAGCAGTTCTTC. Its protein is CASSAGGTSYNEQFF.

This clonotype was observed a few times. This sequence joins TRBV28 and TRBJ2-3; 8 bases fit TRBD1. The CDR3 consists of 15 residues. The germline V gene encodes CDR1 MDHEN and CDR2 SYDVKM. The V segment lost 6 bases and the J segment 3 bases; nucleotides outside the gene matches: 8. The CDR3 DNA follows: TGTGCCAGCAGGACATTACAGGGGGAAACAGATACGCAGTATTTT. Translated, it gives CASRTLQGETDTQYF.

This clonotype has only a few counts. The J gene is TRBJ1-2, the V gene TRBV5-1; the D is unclear. The CDR3 totals 12 residues. V was clipped by 4 bases and J by 4 bases, with 8 bases between them. Germline CDR1 SGHRS, CDR2 YFSETQ. CDR3 residues: CASSPDLYGYTF. As DNA, the CDR3 is TGCGCCAGCAGCCCGGACCTCTATGGCTACACCTTC. The whole variable domain, remainder taken from reference TRBV5-1 and TRBJ1-2, is KAGVTQTPRYLIKTRGQQVTLSCSPISGHRSVSWYQQTPGQGLQFLFEYFSETQRNKGNFPGRFSGRQFSNSRSEMNVSTLELGDSALYLCASSPDLYGYTFGSGTRLTVV.

This sequence joins TRBV7-2 and TRBJ2-7, with a tentative D call TRBD2 (5 bases). V lost 7 bases to trimming and J lost 0 bases, with 10 bases between them. This CDR3 is built from 13 residues. CDR1 is SGHTA and CDR2 is FQGNSA in the germline V gene. CDR3 nucleotide sequence: TGTGCCAGCACGAAGCGGTCCTCCTACGAGCAGTACTTC. It specifies CASTKRSSYEQYF.

The chain combines TRBV11-2 with TRBJ2-1; D is tentatively TRBD1 or TRBD2 (6 bases each). This CDR3 comprises 14 residues. Trimming removed 7 bases from V and 2 bases from J, with 12 bases in between. Germline assignment: CDR1 SGHAT and CDR2 FQNNGV. The CDR3 DNA sequence: TGTGCCAGCACCGGGGGCCCTACCTACAATGAGCAGTTCTTC. This translates into CASTGGPTYNEQFF. Full variable domain (outside the CDR3, taken from reference TRBV11-2 and TRBJ2-1): EAGVAQSPRYKIIEKRQSVAFWCNPISGHATLYWYQQILGQGPKLLIQFQNNGVVDDSQLPKDRFSAERLKGVDSTLKIQPAKLEDSAVYLCASTGGPTYNEQFFGPGTRLTVL.

In its sample, this clonotype was seen a few times. The chain joins TRBV20-1 to TRBJ2-2, with D hard to call. V was shortened by 4 bases and J by 1 base, with 4 bases between the two germline ends. Germline V gene data show CDR1 as DFQATT and CDR2 as SNEGSKA (reference sequence). The CDR3 covers 12 residues. In nucleotides, the CDR3 is TGCAGTGCTAATGGGAACACCGGGGAGCTGTTTTTT. This codes for CSANGNTGELFF.

The chain employs TRBV6-1 and TRBJ1-5; 10 bases are a match to TRBD1. Germline V gene lookup returns CDR1 MNHNS and CDR2 SASEGT. This CDR3 has 14 amino acids. Trimming at V came to 4 bases and at J to 11 bases, leaving 8 bases not matched to a gene. Here the CDR3 reads CASSGSGTGESQHF. The CDR3 bases are TGTGCCAGCAGTGGCTCCGGGACAGGGGAGTCCCAGCATTTT.

This clonotype was seen many times. The chain employs TRBV7-2 and TRBJ2-5; 14 nucleotides align to TRBD2. Germline loops: CDR1 SGHTA, CDR2 FQGNSA. CDR3 length: 18 amino acids. V shed 0 bases and J 1 base; nucleotides not matched to a gene: 4. The CDR3 nucleotides read TGTGCCAGCAGCTTAGCGTGGGGACTAGCGGGAGTCCAAGAGACCCAGTACTTC. The encoded protein is CASSLAWGLAGVQETQYF.

In this sample, this clonotype turned up a few times. The chain carries TRBV6-5 and TRBJ2-1; the match to TRBD2 covers 11 bases. The V and J ends lost 4 bases and 3 bases, in that order; junction bases with no gene match: 8. This CDR3 has 17 residues. Germline CDR1 reads MNHEY; CDR2 reads SVGAGI. Here the CDR3 DNA reads TGTGCCAGCAGTTGGGGGACTAGCGGAGGAGACTACAATGAGCAGTTCTTC. Encoded protein: CASSWGTSGGDYNEQFF.

This clonotype was recorded a few times. V usage is TRBV7-2 and J usage is TRBJ1-2; D not certain. Germline CDR1 is SGHTA and CDR2 is FQGNSA. The CDR3 is 14 residues long. The V end lost 2 bases, the J end lost 0 bases, and 7 bases lay between the germline ends. This CDR3 is CASSLKGPNYGYTF. The CDR3 DNA sequence: TGTGCCAGCAGCTTAAAGGGCCCTAACTATGGCTACACCTTC.

To note about this clonotype: No conserved phenylalanine or tryptophan is present at the end of the CDR3, so a read error is the likely explanation. This chain joins TRBV6-5 and TRBJ2-1; either TRBD1 or TRBD2 may fit D (5 bases each). CDR1 is MNHEY and CDR2 is SVGAGI in the germline V gene. The CDR3 is 15 residues long. V was pared by 2 bases and J by 4 bases, with 12 bases between. The CDR3 nucleotides read TGTGCCAGCAGTTACGCGCCCGGGACGTACAATGAGCAGTTCCTC. It yields the protein CASSYAPGTYNEQFL.